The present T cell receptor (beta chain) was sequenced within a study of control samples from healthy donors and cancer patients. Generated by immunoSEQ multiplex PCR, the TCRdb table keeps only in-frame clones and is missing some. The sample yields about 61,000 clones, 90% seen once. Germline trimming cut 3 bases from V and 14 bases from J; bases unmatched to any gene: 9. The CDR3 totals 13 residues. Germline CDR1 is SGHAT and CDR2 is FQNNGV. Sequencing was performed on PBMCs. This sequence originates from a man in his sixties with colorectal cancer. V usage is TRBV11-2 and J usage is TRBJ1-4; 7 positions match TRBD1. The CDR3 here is CASSFTGEGKLFF. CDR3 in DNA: TGTGCCAGCAGCTTCACAGGGGAAGGAAAGCTGTTTTTT.